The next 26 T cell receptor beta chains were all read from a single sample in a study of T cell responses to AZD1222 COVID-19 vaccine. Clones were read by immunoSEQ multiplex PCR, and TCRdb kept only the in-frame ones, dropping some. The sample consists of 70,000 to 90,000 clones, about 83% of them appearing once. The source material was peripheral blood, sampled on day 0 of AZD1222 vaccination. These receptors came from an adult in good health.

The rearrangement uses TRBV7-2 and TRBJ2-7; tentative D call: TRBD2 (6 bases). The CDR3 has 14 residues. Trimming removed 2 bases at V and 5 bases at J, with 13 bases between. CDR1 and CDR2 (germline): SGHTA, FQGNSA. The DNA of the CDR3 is TGTGCCAGCAGCTTATCTAGCGTTGGTGACGAGCAGTACTTC. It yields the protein CASSLSSVGDEQYF.

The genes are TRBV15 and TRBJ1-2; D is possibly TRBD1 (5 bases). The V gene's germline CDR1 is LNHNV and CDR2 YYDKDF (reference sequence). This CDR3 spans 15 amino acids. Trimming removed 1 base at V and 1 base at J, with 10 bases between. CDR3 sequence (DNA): TGTGCCACCAGCAGAGGAGGGGACCTTAACTATGGCTACACCTTC. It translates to CATSRGGDLNYGYTF. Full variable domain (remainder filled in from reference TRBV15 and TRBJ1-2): DAMVIQNPRYQVTQFGKPVTLSCSQTLNHNVMYWYQQKSSQAPKLLFHYYDKDFNNEADTPDNFQSRRPNTSFCFLDIRSPGLGDTAMYLCATSRGGDLNYGYTFGSGTRLTVV.

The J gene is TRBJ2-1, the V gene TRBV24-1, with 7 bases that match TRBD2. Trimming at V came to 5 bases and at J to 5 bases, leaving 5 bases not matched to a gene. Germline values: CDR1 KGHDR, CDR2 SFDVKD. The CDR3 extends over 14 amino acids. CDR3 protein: CATSAPSGNNEQFF. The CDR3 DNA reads TGTGCCACCAGTGCCCCTAGCGGTAACAATGAGCAGTTCTTC.

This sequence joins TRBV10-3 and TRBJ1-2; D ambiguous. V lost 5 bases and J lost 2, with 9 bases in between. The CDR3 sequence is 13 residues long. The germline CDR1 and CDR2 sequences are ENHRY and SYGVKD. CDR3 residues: CAISRPPNYGYTF. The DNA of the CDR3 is TGTGCCATCAGTCGACCCCCAAACTATGGCTACACCTTC.

The DNA of the CDR3 is TGTGCCAGCAGGACAGAAGCGTATAATTCACCCCTCCACTTT. Translation gives CASRTEAYNSPLHF. The genes are TRBV2 and TRBJ1-6; D might be TRBD1 (5 bases). V gave up 6 bases and J gave up 4 bases, with 10 bases separating them. The CDR3 is 14 amino acids. CDR1 is SNHLY, CDR2 FYNNEI, per germline.

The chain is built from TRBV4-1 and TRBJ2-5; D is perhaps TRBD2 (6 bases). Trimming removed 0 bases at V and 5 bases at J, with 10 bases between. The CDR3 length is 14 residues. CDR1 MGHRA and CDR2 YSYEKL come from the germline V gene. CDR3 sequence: CASSQDSGRETQYF. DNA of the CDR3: TGCGCCAGCAGCCAAGATAGCGGTCGGGAGACCCAGTACTTC.

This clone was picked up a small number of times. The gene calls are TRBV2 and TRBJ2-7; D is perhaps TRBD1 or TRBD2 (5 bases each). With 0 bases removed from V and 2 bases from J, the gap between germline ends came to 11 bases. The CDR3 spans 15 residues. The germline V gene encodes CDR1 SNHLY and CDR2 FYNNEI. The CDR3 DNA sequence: TGTGCCAGCAGTGAAGCGAGGGGCCTGACCTACGAGCAGTACTTC. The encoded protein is CASSEARGLTYEQYF. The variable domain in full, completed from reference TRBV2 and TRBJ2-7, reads EPEVTQTPSHQVTQMGQEVILRCVPISNHLYFYWYRQILGQKVEFLVSFYNNEISEKSEIFDDQFSVERPDGSNFTLKIRSTKLEDSAMYFCASSEARGLTYEQYFGPGTRLTVT.

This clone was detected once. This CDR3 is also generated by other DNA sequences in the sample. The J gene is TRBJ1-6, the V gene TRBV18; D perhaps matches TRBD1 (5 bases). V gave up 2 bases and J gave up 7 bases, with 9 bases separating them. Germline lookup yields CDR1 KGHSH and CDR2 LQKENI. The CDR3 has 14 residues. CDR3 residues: CASSPDSRNSPLHF. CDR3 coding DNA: TGTGCCAGCTCACCAGACAGTCGGAATTCACCCCTCCACTTT.

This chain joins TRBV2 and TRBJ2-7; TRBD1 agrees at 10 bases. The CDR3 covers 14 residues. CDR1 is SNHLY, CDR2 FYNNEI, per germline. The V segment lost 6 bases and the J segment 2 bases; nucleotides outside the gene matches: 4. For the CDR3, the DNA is TGTGCCAGCAGAGTAGGGACAGGGGCCTACGAGCAGTACTTC. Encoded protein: CASRVGTGAYEQYF.

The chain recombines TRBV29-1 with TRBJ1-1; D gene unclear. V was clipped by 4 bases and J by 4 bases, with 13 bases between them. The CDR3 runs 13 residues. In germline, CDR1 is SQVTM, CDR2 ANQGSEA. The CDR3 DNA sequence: TGCAGCGTTGCGACCCTCGCTGGCACTGAAGCTTTCTTT. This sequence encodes CSVATLAGTEAFF.

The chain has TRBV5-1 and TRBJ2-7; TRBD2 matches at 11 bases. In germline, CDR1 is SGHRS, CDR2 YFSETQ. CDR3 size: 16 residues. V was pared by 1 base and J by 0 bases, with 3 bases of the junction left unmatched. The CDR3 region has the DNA TGCGCCAGCAGCTTGCCCCTAGCGGGAGGCTCCTACGAGCAGTACTTC. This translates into CASSLPLAGGSYEQYF.

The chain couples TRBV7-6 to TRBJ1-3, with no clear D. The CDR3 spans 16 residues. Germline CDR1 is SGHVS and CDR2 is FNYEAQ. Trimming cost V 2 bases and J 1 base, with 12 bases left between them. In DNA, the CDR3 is TGTGCCAGCAGCTTAAGTCCCTCCGGGTCTGGAAACACCATATATTTT. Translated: CASSLSPSGSGNTIYF.

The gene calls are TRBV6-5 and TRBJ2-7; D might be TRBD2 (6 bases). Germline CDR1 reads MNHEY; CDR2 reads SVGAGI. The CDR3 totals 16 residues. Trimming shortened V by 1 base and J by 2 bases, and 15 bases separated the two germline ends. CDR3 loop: CASSYLVGGVPYEQYF. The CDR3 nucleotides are TGTGCCAGCAGTTACTTAGTCGGGGGTGTTCCCTACGAGCAGTACTTC.

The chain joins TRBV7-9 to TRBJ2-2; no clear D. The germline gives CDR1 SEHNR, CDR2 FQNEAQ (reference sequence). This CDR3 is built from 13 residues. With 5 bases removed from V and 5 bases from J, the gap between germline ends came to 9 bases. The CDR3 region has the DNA TGTGCCAGCAGCGCCCAGGATACCGGGGAGCTGTTTTTT. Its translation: CASSAQDTGELFF.

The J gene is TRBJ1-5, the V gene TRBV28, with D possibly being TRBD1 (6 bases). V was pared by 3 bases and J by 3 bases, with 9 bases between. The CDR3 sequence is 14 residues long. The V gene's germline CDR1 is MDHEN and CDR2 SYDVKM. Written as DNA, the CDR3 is TGTGCCAGCAGTTTGGGGGGCCTCAATCAGCCCCAGCATTTT. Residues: CASSLGGLNQPQHF.

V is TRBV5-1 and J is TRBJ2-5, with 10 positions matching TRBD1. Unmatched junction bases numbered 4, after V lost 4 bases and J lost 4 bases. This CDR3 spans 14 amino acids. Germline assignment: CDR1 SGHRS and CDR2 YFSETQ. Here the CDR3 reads CASSTGQGRETQYF. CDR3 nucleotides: TGCGCCAGCAGCACGGGACAGGGGCGAGAGACCCAGTACTTC.

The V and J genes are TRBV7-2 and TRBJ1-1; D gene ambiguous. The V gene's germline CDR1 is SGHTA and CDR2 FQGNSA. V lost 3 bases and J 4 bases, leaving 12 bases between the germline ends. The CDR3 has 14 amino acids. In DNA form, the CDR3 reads TGTGCCAGCAGCTTGCGACCGCGGAGCACTGAAGCTTTCTTT. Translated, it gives CASSLRPRSTEAFF.

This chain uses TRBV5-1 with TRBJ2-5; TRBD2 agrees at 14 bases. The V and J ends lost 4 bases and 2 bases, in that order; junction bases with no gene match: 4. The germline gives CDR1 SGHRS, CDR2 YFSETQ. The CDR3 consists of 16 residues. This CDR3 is CASSTGLAGDQETQYF. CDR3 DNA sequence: TGCGCCAGCAGCACGGGACTAGCGGGGGATCAAGAGACCCAGTACTTC.

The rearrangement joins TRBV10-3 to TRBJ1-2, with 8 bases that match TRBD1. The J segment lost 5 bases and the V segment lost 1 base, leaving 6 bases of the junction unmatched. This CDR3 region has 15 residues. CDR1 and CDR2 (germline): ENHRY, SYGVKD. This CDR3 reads CAISEFKQGVYGYTF. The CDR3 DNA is TGTGCCATCAGTGAGTTCAAACAGGGGGTGTATGGCTACACCTTC.

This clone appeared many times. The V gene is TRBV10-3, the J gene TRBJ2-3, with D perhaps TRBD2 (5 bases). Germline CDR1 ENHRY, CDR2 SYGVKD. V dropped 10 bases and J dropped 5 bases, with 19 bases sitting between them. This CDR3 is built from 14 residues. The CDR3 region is CATNPGIDGDTQYF. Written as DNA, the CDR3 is TGTGCCACCAACCCGGGAATTGATGGAGATACGCAGTATTTT.

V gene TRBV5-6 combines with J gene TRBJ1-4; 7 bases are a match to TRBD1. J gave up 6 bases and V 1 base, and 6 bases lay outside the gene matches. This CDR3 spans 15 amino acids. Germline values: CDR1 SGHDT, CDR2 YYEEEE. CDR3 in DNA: TGTGCCAGCAGCTTGTATCCAGGGGGAGATGAAAAACTGTTTTTT. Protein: CASSLYPGGDEKLFF.

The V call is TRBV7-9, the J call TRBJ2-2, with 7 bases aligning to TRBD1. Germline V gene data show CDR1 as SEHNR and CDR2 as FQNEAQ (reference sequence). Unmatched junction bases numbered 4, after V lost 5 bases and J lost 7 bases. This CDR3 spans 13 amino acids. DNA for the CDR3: TGTGCCAGCAGCCAACGGGACAGCGGGGAGCTGTTTTTT. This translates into CASSQRDSGELFF. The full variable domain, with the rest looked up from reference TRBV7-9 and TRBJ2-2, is DTGVSQNPRHKITKRGQNVTFRCDPISEHNRLYWYRQTLGQGPEFLTYFQNEAQLEKSRLLSDRFSAERPKGSFSTLEIQRTEQGDSAMYLCASSQRDSGELFFGEGSRLTVL.

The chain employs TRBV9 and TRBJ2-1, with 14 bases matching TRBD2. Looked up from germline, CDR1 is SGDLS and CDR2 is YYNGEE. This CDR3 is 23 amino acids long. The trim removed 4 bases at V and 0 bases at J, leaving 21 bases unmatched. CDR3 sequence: CASSRKTPARTSGGTSSYNEQFF. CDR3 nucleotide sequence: TGTGCCAGCAGCCGGAAGACCCCGGCTAGGACTAGCGGGGGGACCAGCTCCTACAATGAGCAGTTCTTC.

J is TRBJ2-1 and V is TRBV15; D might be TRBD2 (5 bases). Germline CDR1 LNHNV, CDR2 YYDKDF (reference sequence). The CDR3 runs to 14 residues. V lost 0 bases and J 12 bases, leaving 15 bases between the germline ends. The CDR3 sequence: CATSRDRLIIGQFF. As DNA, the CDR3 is TGTGCCACCAGCAGAGATCGACTAATTATCGGGCAGTTCTTC.

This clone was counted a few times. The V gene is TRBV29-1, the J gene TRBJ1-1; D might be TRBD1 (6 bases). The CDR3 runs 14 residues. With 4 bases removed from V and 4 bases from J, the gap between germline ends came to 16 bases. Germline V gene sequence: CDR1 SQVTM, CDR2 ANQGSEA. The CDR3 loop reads CSVAIGGSVTEAFF. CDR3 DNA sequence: TGCAGCGTTGCAATAGGGGGGTCAGTCACTGAAGCTTTCTTT.

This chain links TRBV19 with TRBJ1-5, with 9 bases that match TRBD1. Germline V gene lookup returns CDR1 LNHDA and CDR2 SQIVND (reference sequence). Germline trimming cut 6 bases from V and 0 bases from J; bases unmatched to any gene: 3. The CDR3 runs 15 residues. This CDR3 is CASSGTGTSNQPQHF. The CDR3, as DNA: TGTGCCAGTAGCGGGACAGGGACTAGCAATCAGCCCCAGCATTTT.